The clone carrying this T cell receptor (beta chain) was recorded at least ten times. The antigen is not known. The entry originates in a study of early T cells in non-severe SARS-CoV-2 infection. Study details: Unpaired chains resulted from sequencing bulk RNA of unsorted whole blood.

V lost 7 bases and J 7 bases, leaving 17 bases between the germline ends. The germline CDR1 and CDR2 sequences are MNHEY and SVGEGT. CDR3 length equals 14 residues. Separate cDNA molecules each had unique molecular identifiers attached to them. TCRdb passed the 5' RACE reads through MiXCR, listing each CDR3 protein once. The sample holds about 63,000 distinct CDR3 sequences, 10% to 15% seen once. Study results and limitations: The VDJdb matching leaned toward anti-spike CD8 responses and overlooked private and CD4 specificities.

Sample: whole blood. J is TRBJ1-5 and V is TRBV6-2 or TRBV6-3, with D possibly being TRBD1 (6 bases). The sequence was collected from an adult who was a healthcare worker with PCR-confirmed SARS-CoV-2 infection or an uninfected control (not recorded which). CDR3 bases: TGTGCCAGCACGTACATGGGACAAACCCAGCCCCAGCATTTT. It yields the protein CASTYMGQTQPQHF.